This entry describes one T cell receptor (beta chain). This record belongs to a study of blood T cell repertoires in COVID-19. Looking at the study overall: PBMCs, B-cell-depleted T cells, or T cells were the source of the cDNA or gDNA that made up the material.

Trimming at V came to 1 base and at J to 9 bases, leaving 4 bases not matched to a gene. In germline, CDR1 is SGHTA, CDR2 FQGNSA. This CDR3 region has 13 residues. In the authors' methods: Estimates of nucleated cell counts were drawn from the amplification of reference gene primers. This table comes from immunoSEQ multiplex PCR, and its TCRdb copy is limited to in-frame clones, with some not included. Clonal size and the V and J genes are those of that table, whereas D and trimming came from the DNA. The sample holds about 380,000 clones; roughly 86% are singletons and the top ten take under 1.5%. The clonotype was recovered from a man aged 25 to 40 who had recovered from COVID-19. The chain uses TRBV7-2 and TRBJ2-7; 9 nucleotides match TRBD1. The sample comprised PBMCs or T cells enriched from blood (not recorded which). The CDR3 DNA follows: TGTGCCAGCAGCTTAGGGGGACAGGGTTTGCAGTACTTC. Translation: CASSLGGQGLQYF.